The 16 T cell receptor beta chains below were found in one sample sequenced in a study of identical twins. TCRdb reprocessed the 5' RACE reads via MiXCR and lists one record per CDR3 protein. The data hold 300,000 to 350,000 distinct CDR3 sequences, with around 12% observed a single time. This sample was also put to use in a study of yellow fever vaccine responses in identical twins.

The sample comprised CD8+ T cells sorted from blood. The source is a woman under 30 in good health.

This clonotype was seen more than once but under ten times. The rearrangement uses TRBV7-7 and TRBJ2-1, with 7 bases that match TRBD2. The CDR3 sequence is 15 residues long. The J segment lost 8 bases and the V segment lost 6 bases, leaving 13 bases of the junction unmatched. The germline V gene has CDR1 SSHAT and CDR2 FNYEAQ (reference sequence). The CDR3 protein is CASSAGGRQWDEQFF. The CDR3 nucleotides are TGTGCCAGCAGTGCAGGCGGGAGACAATGGGATGAGCAGTTCTTC.

In this sample, this clonotype turned up a few times. The genes are TRBV6-5 and TRBJ2-5, with D possibly TRBD2 on 5 matching bases. V was trimmed by 2 bases and J by 5 bases, leaving 12 bases between them. Germline lookup yields CDR1 MNHEY and CDR2 SVGAGI. This CDR3 spans 14 amino acids. In DNA, the CDR3 is TGTGCCAGCAGTTACACGGGATCGGTGGAGACCCAGTACTTC. It encodes CASSYTGSVETQYF.

This clonotype was detected a few times. The chain combines TRBV20-1 with TRBJ2-5; 7 nucleotides match TRBD2. V lost 6 bases, J lost 5 bases, and 9 bases stayed unmatched. CDR3 size: 13 residues. CDR1 and CDR2 (germline): DFQATT, SNEGSKA (reference sequence). Here the CDR3 reads CSANPRERETQYF. CDR3 DNA sequence: TGCAGTGCAAACCCGCGGGAGAGGGAGACCCAGTACTTC.

This chain joins TRBV4-2 and TRBJ2-1; 8 positions agree with TRBD2. This CDR3 spans 16 amino acids. Germline V gene lookup returns CDR1 LGHNA and CDR2 YNFKEQ. V trimming: 0 bases; J trimming: 4 bases; junction bases outside the gene matches: 5. DNA of the CDR3: TGTGCCAGCAGCCAAGATGATGGCGGGGGGTACAATGAGCAGTTCTTC. Translated, it gives CASSQDDGGGYNEQFF.

This CDR3 reads CASSYGDNQPQHF. In DNA form, the CDR3 reads TGTGCCAGCAGCTATGGCGACAATCAGCCCCAGCATTTT. The J gene is TRBJ1-5, the V gene TRBV2; no clear D. Germline V gene data show CDR1 as SNHLY and CDR2 as FYNNEI. This CDR3 has 13 residues. V was cut by 6 bases and J by 3 bases, with 9 bases left in between.

There are a few counts of this clonotype. The chain uses TRBV6-1 and TRBJ1-1; unclear D gene. Trimming removed 7 bases from V and 0 bases from J, with 9 bases in between. This CDR3 is built from 13 residues. In germline, CDR1 is MNHNS, CDR2 SASEGT. The CDR3: CASTNPMNTEAFF. CDR3 bases: TGTGCCAGCACAAACCCAATGAACACTGAAGCTTTCTTT.

A few counts support this clonotype. The chain joins TRBV5-6 to TRBJ1-1, with TRBD1 as a possible D gene (5 bases). This CDR3 spans 13 amino acids. Per germline, CDR1 SGHDT and CDR2 YYEEEE. V was clipped by 9 bases and J by 3 bases, with 15 bases between them. This chain's CDR3 is CATQGPVDTEAFF. Written as DNA, the CDR3 is TGTGCCACCCAGGGCCCGGTGGACACTGAAGCTTTCTTT.

This clonotype was seen repeatedly, ten times or more. V gene TRBV20-1 combines with J gene TRBJ2-7, with TRBD2 matching 8 bases. The CDR3 loop spans 13 amino acids. The J segment lost 3 bases and the V segment lost 7 bases, leaving 8 bases of the junction unmatched. Germline CDR1 reads DFQATT; CDR2 reads SNEGSKA (reference sequence). The CDR3 region is CSDPRGGLYEQYV. The CDR3 DNA reads as TGCAGTGACCCTCGGGGGGGCCTCTACGAGCAGTACGTC.

The chain joins TRBV20-1 to TRBJ2-6, with no clear D. V was clipped by 0 bases and J by 0 bases, with 12 bases between them. This CDR3 has 17 amino acids. The V gene's germline CDR1 is DFQATT and CDR2 SNEGSKA (reference sequence). The CDR3 nucleotides read TGCAGTGCTAGAGATCCCGCTCCCATCTCTGGGGCCAACGTCCTGACTTTC. Encoded protein: CSARDPAPISGANVLTF.

The chain links TRBV10-1 to TRBJ2-7; 9 bases are a match to TRBD1. Germline assignment: CDR1 WNHNN and CDR2 SYGVQD (reference sequence). The V and J ends lost 4 bases and 0 bases, in that order; junction bases with no gene match: 4. The CDR3 sequence is 15 residues long. CDR3 nucleotides: TGCGCCAGCAGTGCCGGGACAGGGTACTCCTACGAGCAGTACTTC. This translates into CASSAGTGYSYEQYF.

This clonotype appeared many times. The rearrangement links TRBV6-2 or TRBV6-3 to TRBJ2-3, with D hard to call. V lost 7 bases and J 2 bases, leaving 4 bases between the germline ends. CDR3 size: 11 residues. Germline assignment: CDR1 MNHEY and CDR2 SVGEGT. The CDR3 nucleotides read TGTGCCAGCACCTCCACAGATACGCAGTATTTT. The encoded protein is CASTSTDTQYF.

The chain employs TRBV7-6 and TRBJ2-3, with 8 bases matching TRBD2. CDR1 and CDR2 (germline): SGHVS, FNYEAQ. The CDR3 covers 17 residues. With 1 base clipped from V and 1 base from J, the junction kept 7 bases outside the gene matches. In DNA, the CDR3 is TGTGCCAGCAGCTTAGATTTTAGCGGGGACCGCACAGATACGCAGTATTTT. It yields the protein CASSLDFSGDRTDTQYF.

At least ten counts were recorded for this clonotype. The V gene is TRBV15, the J gene TRBJ2-4; D not resolved. The CDR3 covers 18 residues. Germline V lookup: CDR1 LNHNV, CDR2 YYDKDF (reference sequence). V lost 1 base to trimming and J lost 0 bases, with 16 bases between them. CDR3 sequence: CATSRGVLSITAKNIQYF. Written as DNA, the CDR3 is TGTGCCACCAGCAGAGGGGTCCTAAGCATTACAGCCAAAAACATTCAGTACTTC.

The CDR3 DNA reads as TGTGCCACCAGCAAAGACAGGCCCCGGGGAACTGAAGCTTTCTTT. Translation: CATSKDRPRGTEAFF. The chain recombines TRBV15 with TRBJ1-1, with D maybe TRBD1 (6 bases). Germline values: CDR1 LNHNV, CDR2 YYDKDF (reference sequence). Trimming took off 4 bases at V and 5 bases at J, with 17 bases between the two ends. The CDR3 is 15 amino acids.

This clonotype was recorded a few times. The rearrangement links TRBV5-6 to TRBJ2-3; no firm D call. The CDR3 covers 13 residues. Per the germline V gene, CDR1 is SGHDT and CDR2 is YYEEEE. With 3 bases removed from V and 0 bases from J, the gap between germline ends came to 5 bases. The CDR3 DNA follows: TGTGCCAGCAGCTCCAACAGCACAGATACGCAGTATTTT. This gives the protein CASSSNSTDTQYF. The full variable domain, in which reference TRBV5-6 and TRBJ2-3 provide the parts outside the CDR3, is DAGVTQSPTHLIKTRGQQVTLRCSPKSGHDTVSWYQQALGQGPQFIFQYYEEEERQRGNFPDRFSGHQFPNYSSELNVNALLLGDSALYLCASSSNSTDTQYFGPGTRLTVL.

This clonotype has more than one count but fewer than ten. The chain couples TRBV7-9 to TRBJ1-1; D is ambiguous. The CDR3 totals 12 residues. V was trimmed by 7 bases and J by 4 bases, leaving 10 bases between them. Germline V gene sequence: CDR1 SEHNR, CDR2 FQNEAQ (reference sequence). CDR3 residues: CASTEVGTEAFF. The CDR3 DNA reads as TGTGCCAGCACGGAGGTGGGCACTGAAGCTTTCTTT.